This T cell receptor beta chain was captured by sequencing in a study of T cell responses to AZD1222 COVID-19 vaccine (dated by TCRdb to about 2021). Study-wide context: A total of under 250 trial participants underwent TCR sequencing, of whom approximately 200 had received two doses of AZD1222 and about 25 had received two doses of the MenACWY control vaccine. Trial participants were enrolled by age into 18-55, 56-69 and 70-plus year subgroups, with roughly 160, 29 and 62 TCR-sequenced participants respectively. Here is what the overall study found, with its caveats: Because no day 14 peak-response samples were available, repertoires were characterized only after the peak T cell response. In the small 56-69-year group, the increase in depth fell short of significance, most likely because of low power. CD4 TCRs associated with the vaccine covered the entire spike protein, and the dominant responses were in regions 160-218 and 743-854. After two AZD1222 doses, both the breadth and the depth of spike-specific TCRs were significantly higher than at day 0 and than in MenACWY recipients. Reportedly, almost half of the unique spike-specific TCRs recognized epitopes lying outside the regions that are mutated in the B.1.351 and B.1.1.7 variants. Only six or seven AZD1222 recipients were SARS-CoV-2 seropositive at baseline, limiting conclusions about previously exposed vaccinees. Participants were mostly white British and included more females than males, and it was suggested by the authors that clonal diversity may have been underestimated.

CDR3 length: 15 amino acids, cysteine to phenylalanine. Of the read, only the CDR3 DNA is kept; its 45 bases are in frame from base 1. Based on the germline V gene (reference sequence), the CDR1 and CDR2 sequences are GTSNPN and SVGIG. Cut back by 2 bases and 7 bases, the V and J ends lie 20 bases apart. What the time point label conveys for this sample: about 28 days (+/-7) after the second vaccine dose. What this sample's treatment or condition label stands for: meningococcal conjugate vaccine given as trial control. The vaccinee samples were drawn from two UK trials, COV001 and COV002, one of which was a single-blind randomized controlled phase 2/3 trial testing AZD1222 (ChAdOx1 nCoV-19) in healthy adults. For TCRbeta chain sequencing, PBMC samples from trial participants were taken at day 0 and at day 28 after the second dose. For this clone: Its antigen remains undetermined. No per-base quality is available; no much larger clone lies one base away.

The CDR3 regions of human TCRbeta chains were analyzed by immunosequencing. Regarding the original processing steps: TCRs in the repertoires were matched against a reference library of SARS-CoV-2-specific TCRs that had been generated with the MIRA antigen-specificity platform. Breadth meant the fraction of unique TCRs that were SARS-CoV-2-associated, whereas depth meant the fraction of total T cells that were SARS-CoV-2-associated. Using the MIRA data, each spike-specific TCR was mapped to the spike region that the TCR reacts to and placed in a CD4 or CD8 class. Log10-transformed breadth and depth values were compared by one-way ANOVA with Sidak's multiple comparisons tests. This is the immuneACCESS table as TCRdb keeps it, with only in-frame sequences that have V and J called. A part of the clones is gone; compared with another copy, unresolved V genes explain less than half, and the rest is unexplained. The DNA was the basis for D and trimming; V, J and clone size are from that table. The sample yields about 180,000 clones; approximately 90% were counted once. The top ten hold approximately 4.2% of the sample.

The clonotype comes from an adult who received the MenACWY meningococcal vaccine as a control. The receptor chain draws on TRBV30 and TRBJ1-2; tentative D gene TRBD1, with 6 bases matching. Specimen: peripheral blood, collected 28 days after the second dose of the MenACWY control vaccine. In nucleotide form, the sequence is TGTGCCTGGAGTTCCTTACAGGGTGCGGTGGGTGGCTACACCTTC. This translates into CAWSSLQGAVGGYTF.